This T cell receptor (beta chain) was recorded in a study of OX40 agonist ivuxolimab in advanced cancers. Regarding the study as a whole: Clonal expansion was among the lowest in partial responders at 0.1-3.0 mg/kg, especially CD8+. Among T cells, CD8+ cells averaged more expanded clones than CD4+ cells.

V lost 2 bases and J 8 bases, leaving 13 bases between the germline ends. This CDR3 has 14 amino acids. Germline V CDR1 and CDR2: MNHNY, SVGAGI (reference sequence). TCRdb's table, derived via immunoSEQ multiplex PCR, lists solely in-frame clones and lacks some. This sample yields roughly 83,000 clones, of which roughly nine tenths are seen a single time; more than 7% belongs to the top ten. Worth noting for this clone: Its antigen remains unknown.

The sequence was obtained from an adult with an advanced solid tumor such as melanoma, head and neck, liver or kidney cancer. J is TRBJ1-3 and V is TRBV6-6; D is uncertain. Sample: CD4+ or CD8+ T cells sorted from blood, taken in a trial of the OX40 agonist ivuxolimab. As DNA, the CDR3 is TGTGCCAGCAGTTACGGGCCCAGTCCGGACACCATATATTTT. Its protein product is CASSYGPSPDTIYF.